This record concerns one TCR beta chain sequence. Its cognate antigen has yet to be identified. Base qualities are not at hand, and no much larger clone is one base apart. The CDR3 runs 13 amino acids, cysteine and phenylalanine included. Only CDR3 DNA is held: 39 bases, read in frame from base 1. The V end loses 5 bases and the J end loses 4 bases, and a stretch of 9 bases separates them. Based on the germline V gene, the CDR1 and CDR2 sequences are SNHLY and FYNNEI. Collaborating institutions collected whole blood in K2EDTA tubes following their own protocols. For TCRbeta analysis, collaborators shipped samples in one of three forms: frozen whole blood, isolated PBMCs, or DNA extracted from either of those sample types. The record originates from a study of blood T cell repertoires in COVID-19 (dated by TCRdb to the early 2020s). Concerning the study at large: Samples from collaborators originated in the United States, Italy and Spain and spanned both the acute and convalescent phases of COVID-19. The material from the prospective study consisted of cDNA or gDNA derived from T cells, B-cell-depleted T cells, or PBMCs. Deeply sampled blood TCRbeta repertoires from subjects exposed to, actively infected with, or recovered from COVID-19 were included in the dataset. The repertoires were released in a freely available public database intended as a resource for research on the immune response to SARS-CoV-2. The samples were drawn from the first 160 participants of the ongoing ImmuneRACE study and from 950 to 1,500 subjects provided by 6 global collaborators. A de-identified subject ID, COVID-19 status, age in years and sex were almost always included in the sample metadata. Where HLA class I and class II types were available, the types were taken from metadata supplied by the sample provider, not from assay-based typing.

TCRbeta CDR3 regions were amplified from genomic DNA using the immunoSEQ Assay, a bias-controlled multiplex PCR. The source study handled its data this way. Within the assay, amplification of reference gene primers was used to estimate how many nucleated cells each sample contained. To quantify the absolute abundance of each unique TCRbeta CDR3 rearrangement, sequence reads were collapsed and filtered. For each sample, productive Simpson clonality was calculated by taking the square root of Simpson's diversity index across productive rearrangements. The table was pulled from immuneACCESS by TCRdb, which kept in-frame rearrangements only. Such tables lose some clones; where checked, under half of the loss comes from unresolved V genes, and the rest has no known cause. That table gives V, J and clone size, and the DNA gave D and trimming. The sample table shows 55,000 to 90,000 clones, and around 90% are seen once. The ten largest clones add up to around 12% of the sample.

What the authors observed across the whole study: The amount of clinical and demographic metadata varied by source and participant and was provided uncurated.

Sequenced sample: peripheral blood. The clonotype originates from a human donor with active COVID-19. The donor label of this sample is uncertain. The rearrangement joined TRBV2 to TRBJ2-1; TRBD1 is perhaps the D gene, given 5 matching bases. Here is the DNA: TGTGCCAGCAGTCCACAGGAGTACAATGAGCAGTTCTTC. Its translation reads: CASSPQEYNEQFF.